This TCR beta chain was found in a study of blood T cells in healthy people across ages. Samples each yielded at least 5.5 micrograms of total RNA. Primed by a sample-barcoded 5' primer and a J-beta primer mix, a second PCR proceeded for about 7 to 12 cycles. Each cDNA molecule was tagged by a template-switch adaptor with 12 random nucleotides. MiXCR, applied by TCRdb to the 5' RACE reads, yields one record per CDR3 protein. The table lists 1.6 million or so distinct CDR3 sequences, roughly 32% of them singletons, with 11% in the top ten. V was shortened by 1 base and J by 4 bases, with 15 bases between the two germline ends. CDR1 is LNHNV and CDR2 is YYDKDF in the germline V gene (reference sequence). CDR3 length: 16 amino acids.

Sequencing was carried out using blood. The J gene is TRBJ2-3, the V gene TRBV15; D possibly uses TRBD1 or TRBD2 (6 bases each). The TCR comes from a woman in her 30s in good health. The CDR3 sequence is CATSRGQGRGADTQYF. CDR3 bases: TGTGCCACCAGCAGAGGTCAGGGGCGCGGGGCAGATACGCAGTATTTT.